This T cell receptor beta chain came from a study of cytomegalovirus exposure and HLA in healthy donors. Study-level background: A subsequent analysis reported that the 120 validation repertoires were produced on the same platform that had also been used for the roughly 670 first-cohort repertoires.

Only in-frame clones appear in the TCRdb table, and some are missing; sequencing was by immunoSEQ multiplex PCR. The top ten hold roughly 0.8% of the sample, which has about 360,000 clones, about nine tenths seen once. While the first cohort had over 650 subjects, the donors belonged to the separate validation cohort of 120 subjects. This CDR3 region has 13 residues. V dropped 2 bases and J dropped 6 bases, with 10 bases sitting between them. Per the germline V gene, CDR1 is MNHNS and CDR2 is SASEGT. V and J are TRBV6-1 and TRBJ1-2; D not resolved. The sample taken for sequencing was PBMCs. The sequence was obtained from a young woman in good health and CMV-seronegative. The CDR3 spells CASSETATNGYTF. For the CDR3, the DNA is TGTGCCAGCAGTGAAACAGCCACGAATGGCTACACCTTC.